The 18 T cell receptor beta chains below all came from one sample that was sequenced in a study of neoadjuvant anti-PD-1 for oral cavity cancer. Some clones are missing from TCRdb's copy, which holds only in-frame ones; the method was immunoSEQ multiplex PCR. This sample has roughly 13,000 clones, with roughly four fifths found just once. Time point in this sample: after neoadjuvant nivolumab, at surgical resection. This sample comprised PBMCs, obtained after nivolumab (anti-PD-1) treatment. These receptors were taken from a person aged 35 to 85 with oral cavity squamous cell carcinoma.

The chain combines TRBV6-6 with TRBJ1-2; D unresolved. This CDR3 has 14 amino acids. The germline CDR1 and CDR2 sequences are MNHNY and SVGAGI (reference sequence). V was pared by 5 bases and J by 9 bases, with 19 bases between. CDR3 nucleotides: TGTGCCAGCAGTCCCTCTTCTCCGGGTGAAAGCTACACCTTC. Its protein product is CASSPSSPGESYTF.

This clone has just one count. This rearrangement joins TRBV5-1 to TRBJ1-4; 7 bases line up with TRBD1. With 5 bases clipped from V and 3 bases from J, the junction kept 7 bases outside the gene matches. The germline V gene encodes CDR1 SGHRS and CDR2 YFSETQ. The CDR3 spans 15 residues. The CDR3 here is CASRSLGQSNEKLFF. For the CDR3, the DNA is TGCGCCAGCAGAAGCTTGGGACAGTCTAATGAAAAACTGTTTTTT.

The V and J genes are TRBV7-8 and TRBJ2-7, with D possibly TRBD1 on 5 matching bases. The CDR3 runs to 13 residues. Trimming pared 11 bases from V and 2 bases from J, leaving 16 bases between. CDR1 is SGHVS and CDR2 is FQNEAQ in the germline V gene. The CDR3 protein is CAGQDRGTYEQYF. The CDR3 DNA follows: TGTGCCGGACAAGACAGAGGAACCTACGAGCAGTACTTC.

The V and J genes are TRBV5-1 and TRBJ2-7; D possibly corresponds to TRBD2 (5 bases). Looked up from germline, CDR1 is SGHRS and CDR2 is YFSETQ. V was trimmed by 1 base and J by 0 bases, leaving 5 bases between them. The CDR3 runs 13 residues. The CDR3 nucleotides read TGCGCCAGCAGCTTGACTAGCTCCTACGAGCAGTACTTC. Translated: CASSLTSSYEQYF.

J is TRBJ1-5 and V is TRBV5-8, with unresolved D. This CDR3 is 11 amino acids long. The ends were cut back, 6 bases at V and 9 bases at J, with 10 bases in the middle. Germline values: CDR1 SGHTS, CDR2 YDEGEE. CDR3 DNA: TGTGCCAGCACCATCTCAGGGCCCCAGCATTTT. Amino acid sequence: CASTISGPQHF.

With regard to this clone: At one boundary the junction diverges from the germline segment, which might be a read error. This rearrangement joins TRBV7-7 to TRBJ2-5, with D perhaps being TRBD1 or TRBD2 (5 bases each). Germline loops: CDR1 SSHAT, CDR2 FNYEAQ (reference sequence). The length of the CDR3 is 15 residues. This chain's CDR3 is CASSPTGLGYETQYF. The CDR3, as DNA: TGTGCTAGCAGCCCAACAGGACTCGGTTATGAGACCCAGTACTTC.

V and J are TRBV29-1 and TRBJ2-4; D unclear. V lost 7 bases and J lost 0, with 16 bases in between. The CDR3 has 15 amino acids. Germline values: CDR1 SQVTM, CDR2 ANQGSEA. CDR3 residues: CSASTRYLAKNIQYF. As DNA, the CDR3 is TGCAGCGCCAGCACCCGGTACCTAGCCAAAAACATTCAGTACTTC.

The V call is TRBV9, the J call TRBJ2-7; D is ambiguous. The CDR3 contains 14 residues. Germline V gene data show CDR1 as SGDLS and CDR2 as YYNGEE. The V gene lost 0 bases and the J gene lost 0 bases, with 7 bases spanning the gap. The CDR3 coding sequence is TGTGCCAGCAGCGTAGTTGGAAGCTCCTACGAGCAGTACTTC. The encoded protein is CASSVVGSSYEQYF.

The CDR3 region is CASSSTNGEKLFF. The CDR3 bases are TGTGCCAGCAGTTCGACCAACGGGGAAAAACTGTTTTTT. V is TRBV28 and J is TRBJ1-4; no clear D. V was trimmed by 4 bases and J by 8 bases, leaving 11 bases between them. CDR1 and CDR2 from the germline V gene are MDHEN and SYDVKM. CDR3 length: 13 amino acids. Combining the CDR3 with reference TRBV28 and TRBJ1-4 gives the whole variable domain DVKVTQSSRYLVKRTGEKVFLECVQDMDHENMFWYRQDPGLGLRLIYFSYDVKMKEKGDIPEGYSVSREKKERFSLILESASTNQTSMYLCASSSTNGEKLFFGSGTQLSVL.

The chain couples TRBV4-1 to TRBJ1-5; the D gene is possibly TRBD1 (5 bases). From germline, CDR1 is MGHRA and CDR2 YSYEKL. V shed 2 bases and J shed 1 base, with 15 bases lying between them. The CDR3 spans 17 residues. This chain's CDR3 is CASSQSDRGGSNQPQHF. The CDR3 coding sequence is TGCGCCAGCAGCCAATCAGACCGGGGCGGCAGCAATCAGCCCCAGCATTTT.

This chain uses TRBV30 with TRBJ1-5, with 7 nucleotides matching TRBD1. Germline trimming cut 2 bases from V and 2 bases from J; bases unmatched to any gene: 6. Germline V CDR1 and CDR2: GTSNPN, SVGIG (reference sequence). The CDR3 loop spans 15 amino acids. In nucleotides, the CDR3 is TGTGCCTGGAGTCTCATGGGACAGCGCAATCAGCCCCAGCATTTT. Translating gives CAWSLMGQRNQPQHF.

The CDR3 DNA reads TGTGCCAGTAGTATCGGCAGGGAGAACACTGAAGCTTTCTTT. Its translation: CASSIGRENTEAFF. The rearrangement links TRBV19 to TRBJ1-1; D may be TRBD1 (5 bases). Trimming removed 3 bases from V and 1 base from J, with 9 bases in between. Germline lookup yields CDR1 LNHDA and CDR2 SQIVND (reference sequence). This CDR3 is built from 14 residues.

The V gene is TRBV5-6, the J gene TRBJ1-4; D is perhaps TRBD1 (6 bases). Trimming pared 2 bases from V and 4 bases from J, leaving 9 bases between. Germline assignment: CDR1 SGHDT and CDR2 YYEEEE. CDR3 size: 14 residues. The CDR3 DNA sequence: TGTGCCAGCAGCTTTCCAGGGGTTAATGAAAAACTGTTTTTT. Amino acid sequence: CASSFPGVNEKLFF.

This clone was counted only a few times. The gene calls are TRBV6-5 and TRBJ1-2; TRBD1 is a possible D gene (6 bases). V lost 3 bases to trimming and J lost 8 bases, with 13 bases between them. This CDR3 is built from 13 residues. The germline V gene has CDR1 MNHEY and CDR2 SVGAGI. The DNA for the CDR3 is TGTGCCAGCAGTTATACAGGGTTGGACGGCTACACCTTC. It encodes CASSYTGLDGYTF.

Only a few counts were recorded for this clone. This chain joins TRBV7-9 and TRBJ2-3; no definite D call. Germline CDR1 is SEHNR and CDR2 is FQNEAQ (reference sequence). The CDR3 sequence is 13 residues long. V was clipped by 3 bases and J by 6 bases, with 10 bases between them. Here the CDR3 DNA reads TGTGCCAGCAGCTTTGGGTTTTTGGATACGCAGTATTTT. Translating it yields CASSFGFLDTQYF.

This rearrangement joins TRBV30 to TRBJ1-1; possibly TRBD1 for D (5 bases). The CDR3 totals 15 residues. Looked up from germline, CDR1 is GTSNPN and CDR2 is SVGIG (reference sequence). The ends were cut back, 2 bases at V and 0 bases at J, with 13 bases in the middle. CDR3 nucleotides: TGTGCCTGGAGTCTTCCGGGGGGATTGAACACTGAAGCTTTCTTT. Amino acids: CAWSLPGGLNTEAFF.

This clone was found once. This chain uses TRBV25-1 with TRBJ2-3, with 7 bases lining up with TRBD1. Germline loops: CDR1 MGHDK, CDR2 SYGVNS. The V segment lost 5 bases and the J segment 4 bases; nucleotides outside the gene matches: 6. The CDR3 loop spans 14 amino acids. The CDR3 DNA reads as TGTGCCAGCAGTTCCAGACAGGGCCCAGATACGCAGTATTTT. This encodes CASSSRQGPDTQYF.

V is TRBV9 and J is TRBJ2-2; 13 bases are shared with TRBD2. This CDR3 has 17 amino acids. Germline V CDR1 and CDR2: SGDLS, YYNGEE. V trimming: 4 bases; J trimming: 7 bases; junction bases outside the gene matches: 10. This chain's CDR3 is CASSLLGLAGRVGELFF. Written as DNA, the CDR3 is TGTGCCAGCAGCCTTTTGGGACTAGCGGGACGCGTCGGGGAGCTGTTTTTT.